This TCR beta chain was observed in a study of blood T cell repertoires in COVID-19 (dated by TCRdb to about 2020). Regarding the study in general: Collaborator samples came from the United States, Italy and Spain and covered acute and convalescent phases of COVID-19. Samples were obtained from the ongoing ImmuneRACE study (first 160 participants) and from 1,200 or so subjects provided by 6 global collaborators. The material from the prospective study consisted of cDNA or gDNA derived from T cells, B-cell-depleted T cells, or PBMCs. The repertoires were released in a freely available public database intended as a resource for research on the immune response to SARS-CoV-2. Sample metadata almost always included a de-identified subject ID, COVID-19 status, age in years and sex. HLA class I and class II types, where available, came from metadata supplied by the sample provider rather than from assay-based typing. Deeply sampled blood TCRbeta repertoires from subjects exposed to, actively infected with, or recovered from COVID-19 were included in the dataset. Points the paper makes about the study in general: How much clinical and demographic metadata was included differed by source and by participant, and the metadata was provided uncurated.

On this clone itself: Its antigen has not been determined. No clone much larger than this one lies a single base away; base qualities are absent.

Taken from the germline V gene, the CDR1 and CDR2 loops are SGHTS and YDEGEE. Relative to germline, V is 4 bases shorter and J is 3 bases shorter, with 10 bases between their ends. The CDR3 contains 13 residues, cysteine and phenylalanine counted. The only DNA kept is the CDR3, 39 bases in frame from the first base. Collaborating institutions collected whole blood in K2EDTA tubes following their own protocols. For TCRbeta analysis, collaborators shipped samples in one of three forms: frozen whole blood, isolated PBMCs, or DNA extracted from either of those sample types. TCRbeta CDR3 regions were amplified from genomic DNA by means of the immunoSEQ Assay, a bias-controlled multiplex PCR. As for how the authors treated the data: Nucleated cell counts per sample were estimated from amplification of reference gene primers within the assay. Sequence reads were collapsed and filtered to measure the absolute abundance of every unique TCRbeta CDR3 rearrangement. Productive Simpson clonality was computed per sample as the square root of Simpson's diversity index over productive rearrangements. Sourced from immuneACCESS, this table was stored by TCRdb with only in-frame sequences that have V and J called. A share of the clones is absent; for the studies checked, an unresolved V gene accounts for under half, and the remainder has no known explanation. That table supplies the V and J calls and clone size; D and trimming were determined from the DNA. This sample has approximately 110,000 clones in its table, and roughly 83% of those were observed once. The ten largest clones represent 18% of the sample.

This clonotype originated in a woman aged 55-69 years with acute or convalescent COVID-19. Sample: peripheral blood. The chain uses TRBV5-8 and TRBJ1-2; TRBD1 is a possible D gene, resting on 6 matching bases. CDR3 reads: CASSPDSYYGYTF. The sequence in DNA is TGTGCCAGCAGCCCGGACAGCTACTATGGCTACACCTTC.